This T cell receptor (beta chain) was found in a study of post-analysis software for immune sequencing data. Across the study: Clinical courses comprised relapsing-remitting, secondary progressive and progressive-relapsing multiple sclerosis. Study-level points and caveats: The F measure placed samples prepared in the same batch into strongly shared clusters. Roughly five TRBV segments appeared more often in patients than in controls, and TRBV5-6, TRBV5-1 and TRBV20-1 were among these.

cDNA libraries for TCR beta contained unique molecular identifiers. T cells, roughly 0.95 to 10 million of them, yielded some 500,000 cDNA molecules. One entry per CDR3 protein results from TCRdb running MiXCR on the PCR reads. The sample lists roughly 400,000 distinct CDR3 sequences, approximately 38% occurring once. As regards this clonotype: Its antigen remains unidentified.

The germline V gene has CDR1 SGHAT and CDR2 FQDESV (reference sequence). The CDR3 totals 15 residues. Trimming removed 1 base at V and 4 bases at J, with 11 bases between. The sequence derives from a girl aged 2 to 10 with multiple sclerosis. The chain couples TRBV11-1 to TRBJ2-1, with D perhaps matching TRBD2 (6 bases). Sequences were obtained from blood. The CDR3 region has the DNA TGTGCCAGCAGCTTAGGGGGCGGGGTATACAATGAGCAGTTCTTC. The encoded protein is CASSLGGGVYNEQFF.